The 13 T cell receptor beta chains in this list originate from one sample, sequenced in a study of blood T cell repertoires in COVID-19. The assay was immunoSEQ multiplex PCR, and TCRdb's table has in-frame clones only and misses some. The sample has around 150,000 clones; 87% are singletons. The material sequenced was peripheral blood. These receptors were obtained from a middle-aged woman with acute or convalescent COVID-19.

The chain recombines TRBV6-1 with TRBJ2-1; a possible D gene is TRBD2 (5 bases). Germline V gene lookup returns CDR1 MNHNS and CDR2 SASEGT. The length of the CDR3 is 14 residues. Trimming left V 0 bases short and J 9 bases short, with 12 bases between. CDR3 nucleotides: TGTGCCAGCAGTGAAGCTGGGAGCCGGGCTGAGCAGTTCTTC. It codes for CASSEAGSRAEQFF.

The V gene is TRBV4-3, the J gene TRBJ1-5, with unresolved D. CDR1 and CDR2 from the germline V gene are LGHNA and YSLEER. V lost 4 bases and J lost 3, with 13 bases in between. The CDR3 totals 15 residues. CDR3 region: CASSREYGVNQPQHF. CDR3 DNA sequence: TGCGCCAGCAGCCGAGAGTACGGGGTCAATCAGCCCCAGCATTTT.

The V call is TRBV9, the J call TRBJ2-1; the D gene is possibly TRBD2 (7 bases). Looked up from germline, CDR1 is SGDLS and CDR2 is YYNGEE. CDR3 length equals 17 residues. Trimming removed 3 bases at V and 0 bases at J, with 16 bases between. The CDR3 bases are TGTGCCAGCAGCGCCGCGGGGGCGGCACGCTCCTACAATGAGCAGTTCTTC. As protein: CASSAAGAARSYNEQFF.

The V call is TRBV7-3, the J call TRBJ2-5, with D possibly being TRBD2 (5 bases). With 5 bases removed from V and 4 bases from J, the gap between germline ends came to 17 bases. Germline V lookup: CDR1 SGHTA, CDR2 FQGTGA. The CDR3 loop spans 15 amino acids. CDR3 residues: CASSVRSFRGETQYF. In DNA form, the CDR3 reads TGTGCCAGCAGCGTAAGGTCCTTTCGGGGAGAGACCCAGTACTTC. Complete variable domain (other parts from reference TRBV7-3 and TRBJ2-5): GAGVSQTPSNKVTEKGKYVELRCDPISGHTALYWYRQSLGQGPEFLIYFQGTGAADDSGLPNDRFFAVRPEGSVSTLKIQRTERGDSAVYLCASSVRSFRGETQYFGPGTRLLVL.

This rearrangement joins TRBV7-2 to TRBJ1-2; a possible D gene is TRBD1 (5 bases). The CDR3 has 13 amino acids. V gave up 3 bases and J gave up 8 bases, with 13 bases separating them. Germline CDR1 reads SGHTA; CDR2 reads FQGNSA. The DNA for the CDR3 is TGTGCCAGCAGCTTTCCGAGACAGTCGGGCTACACCTTC. Residues: CASSFPRQSGYTF. The entire variable domain, with the rest obtained from reference TRBV7-2 and TRBJ1-2, is as follows: GAGVSQSPSNKVTEKGKDVELRCDPISGHTALYWYRQSLGQGLEFLIYFQGNSAPDKSGLPSDRFSAERTGGSVSTLTIQRTQQEDSAVYLCASSFPRQSGYTFGSGTRLTVV.

The rearrangement joins TRBV19 to TRBJ2-3; 13 bases agree with TRBD2. This CDR3 region has 16 residues. Losses at the gene ends were 7 bases for V and 2 bases for J; bases not matched to a gene: 6. Germline values: CDR1 LNHDA, CDR2 SQIVND (reference sequence). CDR3 bases: TGTGCCAGTACTACGACTAGCGGGGGGACCACAGATACGCAGTATTTT. It is translated as CASTTTSGGTTDTQYF.

The V and J genes are TRBV7-2 and TRBJ1-5, with D maybe TRBD1 (6 bases). CDR1 and CDR2 from the germline V gene are SGHTA and FQGNSA. The V and J ends lost 5 bases and 4 bases respectively, with 21 bases between them. This CDR3 has 17 amino acids. CDR3 region: CASSPWDKSIANQPQHF. CDR3 nucleotide sequence: TGTGCCAGCAGCCCTTGGGACAAATCTATAGCAAATCAGCCCCAGCATTTT.

This chain uses TRBV6-2 or TRBV6-3 with TRBJ2-1; perhaps TRBD2 as D (6 bases). V lost 5 bases to trimming and J lost 6 bases, with 20 bases between them. Per the germline V gene, CDR1 is MNHEY and CDR2 is SVGEGT. The CDR3 totals 16 residues. The DNA for the CDR3 is TGTGCCAGCAGTCGCGCCGGGACTGCGCTATTCAATGAGCAGTTCTTC. Translating gives CASSRAGTALFNEQFF.

The chain uses TRBV13 and TRBJ1-1; D possibly corresponds to TRBD1 (5 bases). V was cut by 0 bases and J by 5 bases, with 13 bases left in between. CDR1 PRHDT and CDR2 FYEKMQ come from the germline V gene (reference sequence). The CDR3 covers 15 residues. CDR3 protein: CASSLGGLRGTEAFF. CDR3 sequence (DNA): TGTGCCAGCAGCTTAGGAGGTCTGCGGGGGACTGAAGCTTTCTTT.

This rearrangement joins TRBV28 to TRBJ1-1; 12 nucleotides align to TRBD1. Germline CDR1 and CDR2: MDHEN and SYDVKM. CDR3 length equals 19 residues. The V and J ends lost 5 bases and 7 bases, in that order; junction bases with no gene match: 20. Written as DNA, the CDR3 is TGTGCCAGCAGTCCTAAAGTTTGGGGACAGGGGGCGCTGGTTAATGAAGCTTTCTTT. As protein: CASSPKVWGQGALVNEAFF.

The rearrangement uses TRBV19 and TRBJ2-1, with TRBD1 as a possible D gene (6 bases). The CDR3 is 12 residues long. Between the trimmed V and J ends, which lost 6 bases and 7 bases, there was a span of 10 bases. In germline, CDR1 is LNHDA, CDR2 SQIVND (reference sequence). CDR3 sequence: CASRKGGNEQFF. Here the CDR3 DNA reads TGTGCCAGTAGAAAAGGGGGTAATGAGCAGTTCTTC.

The chain employs TRBV4-1 and TRBJ1-2, with 8 positions matching TRBD1. The ends lost 1 base at V and 8 bases at J; junction bases unmatched: 9. CDR3 length: 15 amino acids. Germline-derived CDR1 and CDR2 are MGHRA and YSYEKL. The CDR3 is CASSQVSGTGFGYTF. DNA for the CDR3: TGCGCCAGCAGCCAAGTCTCCGGGACAGGATTCGGCTACACCTTC.

The chain is built from TRBV7-9 and TRBJ1-1, with 8 bases that match TRBD1. The V gene's germline CDR1 is SEHNR and CDR2 FQNEAQ (reference sequence). The CDR3 sequence is 15 residues long. The V gene end was trimmed by 5 bases and the J gene end by 0 bases; junction bases not matched to a gene: 5. This CDR3 is CASSAPQGVNTEAFF. CDR3 sequence (DNA): TGTGCCAGCAGCGCTCCACAGGGGGTGAACACTGAAGCTTTCTTT.